This T cell receptor (beta chain) was sequenced for a study of T cell changes during pregnancy in multiple sclerosis. The table came from immunoSEQ multiplex PCR; TCRdb's copy has only in-frame clones and leaves some out. The table records approximately 50,000 clones, 90% of them present only once. Deletions cut 3 bases from V and 1 base from J, with 7 bases between. Per germline, CDR1 MNHEY and CDR2 SMNVEV (reference sequence). CDR3 length: 14 residues. This rearrangement joins TRBV27 to TRBJ2-1; D is perhaps TRBD2 (5 bases). This clonotype originated in a female donor in good health, enrolled as a control in a pregnancy study. The source was peripheral blood, collected in the third trimester of pregnancy. As DNA, the CDR3 is TGTGCCAGCAGTTTCGGGGATTCCTACAATGAGCAGTTCTTC. Residues: CASSFGDSYNEQFF.